A single sample is the source of the 6 T cell receptor beta chains below, sequenced in a study of cytomegalovirus exposure and HLA in healthy donors. The primer mix had 60 Vbeta and 13 Jbeta primers. Using immunoSEQ multiplex PCR, the repertoire was profiled, and TCRdb retains in-frame clones only, with some absent. Recorded for this sample: some 75,000 clones. The sample was PBMCs. The origin of the receptors is a man aged 35 to 55 in good health and CMV-seronegative.

The CDR3 loop reads CAWSVGQITPPGYTF. The CDR3 region has the DNA TGTGCCTGGAGTGTTGGACAGATTACCCCTCCGGGCTACACCTTC. J is TRBJ1-2 and V is TRBV30; weak D call: TRBD1 (6 bases). Trimming took 0 bases from V and 8 from J, leaving 19 bases between them. The CDR3 contains 15 residues. From germline, CDR1 is GTSNPN and CDR2 SVGIG (reference sequence).

The CDR3: CASSRTGQLNYGYTF. CDR3 DNA: TGTGCCAGCAGCAGAACGGGACAGTTGAACTATGGCTACACCTTC. This chain links TRBV13 with TRBJ1-2; TRBD1 aligns across 7 bases. Germline CDR1 and CDR2: PRHDT and FYEKMQ (reference sequence). There are 15 residues in the CDR3. V lost 5 bases to trimming and J lost 2 bases; unmatched junction nucleotides: 8.

The V call is TRBV28, the J call TRBJ2-1; 7 nucleotides agree with TRBD2. The CDR3 covers 14 residues. With V trimmed by 5 bases and J by 3 bases, 4 bases remained unmatched. The germline CDR1 and CDR2 sequences are MDHEN and SYDVKM. The CDR3 sequence is CASSGLDFYNEQFF. CDR3 sequence (DNA): TGTGCCAGCAGTGGACTAGATTTCTACAATGAGCAGTTCTTC.

This chain links TRBV2 with TRBJ2-7; 9 nucleotides line up with TRBD2. Germline V gene lookup returns CDR1 SNHLY and CDR2 FYNNEI. CDR3 length: 15 residues. The V segment lost 6 bases and the J segment 6 bases; nucleotides outside the gene matches: 12. The CDR3 here is CASRPLAGRPSEQYF. The CDR3 nucleotides read TGTGCCAGCAGGCCTCTAGCGGGGCGGCCCTCCGAGCAGTACTTC.

The J gene is TRBJ1-1, the V gene TRBV28; TRBD1 might be the D (6 bases). Germline CDR1 and CDR2: MDHEN and SYDVKM. The CDR3 sequence is 15 residues long. Trimming left V 6 bases short and J 3 bases short, with 17 bases between. CDR3 in amino acids: CASRDPRGGDTEAFF. DNA for the CDR3: TGTGCCAGCAGGGATCCCAGGGGTGGAGACACTGAAGCTTTCTTT.

The rearrangement links TRBV4-1 to TRBJ2-1; TRBD2 matches at 10 bases. Germline CDR1 reads MGHRA; CDR2 reads YSYEKL. There are 17 residues in the CDR3. The V gene end was trimmed by 0 bases and the J gene end by 8 bases; junction bases not matched to a gene: 10. The CDR3 DNA reads as TGCGCCAGCAGCCAAGAACTAGCGGGGTCTTCTCAGGATGAGCAGTTCTTC. Its protein product is CASSQELAGSSQDEQFF.